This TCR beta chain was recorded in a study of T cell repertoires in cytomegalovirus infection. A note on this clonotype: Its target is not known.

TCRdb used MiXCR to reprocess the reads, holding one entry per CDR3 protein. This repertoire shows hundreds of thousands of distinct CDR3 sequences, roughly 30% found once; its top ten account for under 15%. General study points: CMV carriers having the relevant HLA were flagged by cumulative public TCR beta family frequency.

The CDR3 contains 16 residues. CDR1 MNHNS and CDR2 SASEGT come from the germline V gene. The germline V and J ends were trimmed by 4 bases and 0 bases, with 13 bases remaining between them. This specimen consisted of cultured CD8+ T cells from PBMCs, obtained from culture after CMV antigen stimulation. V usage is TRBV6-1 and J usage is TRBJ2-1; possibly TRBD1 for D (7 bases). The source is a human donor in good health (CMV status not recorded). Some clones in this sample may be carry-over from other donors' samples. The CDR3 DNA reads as TGTGCCAGCAGTGGCCAGGGGGGAAGCTCCTACAATGAGCAGTTCTTC. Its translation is CASSGQGGSSYNEQFF.